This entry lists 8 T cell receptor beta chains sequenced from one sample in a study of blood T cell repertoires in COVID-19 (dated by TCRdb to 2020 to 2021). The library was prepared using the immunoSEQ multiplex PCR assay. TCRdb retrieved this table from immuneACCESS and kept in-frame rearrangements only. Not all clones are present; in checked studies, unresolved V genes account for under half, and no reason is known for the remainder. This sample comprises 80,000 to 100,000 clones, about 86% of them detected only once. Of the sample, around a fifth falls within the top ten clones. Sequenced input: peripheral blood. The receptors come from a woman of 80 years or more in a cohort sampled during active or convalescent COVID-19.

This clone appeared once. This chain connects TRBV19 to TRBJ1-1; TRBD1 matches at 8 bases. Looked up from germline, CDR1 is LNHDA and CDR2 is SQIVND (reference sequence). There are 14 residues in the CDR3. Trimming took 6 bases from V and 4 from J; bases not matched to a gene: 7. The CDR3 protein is CASRRGQVGTEAFF. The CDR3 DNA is TGTGCCAGTAGAAGGGGACAGGTGGGCACTGAAGCTTTCTTT.

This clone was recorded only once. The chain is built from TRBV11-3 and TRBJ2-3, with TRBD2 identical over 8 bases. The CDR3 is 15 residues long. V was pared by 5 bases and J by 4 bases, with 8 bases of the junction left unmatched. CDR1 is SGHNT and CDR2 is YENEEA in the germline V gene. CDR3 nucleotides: TGTGCCAGCAGCGGGGGGGTAGCGGGATCAGATACGCAGTATTTT. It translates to CASSGGVAGSDTQYF. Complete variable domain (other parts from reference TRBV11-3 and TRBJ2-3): EAGVVQSPRYKIIEKKQPVAFWCNPISGHNTLYWYLQNLGQGPELLIRYENEEAVDDSQLPKDRFSAERLKGVDSTLKIQPAELGDSAVYLCASSGGVAGSDTQYFGPGTRLTVL.

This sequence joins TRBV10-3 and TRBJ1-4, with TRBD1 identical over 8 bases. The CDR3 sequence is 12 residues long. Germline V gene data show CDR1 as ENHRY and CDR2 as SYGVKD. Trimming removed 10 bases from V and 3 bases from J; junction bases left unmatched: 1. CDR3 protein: CATQGANEKLFF. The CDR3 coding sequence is TGTGCCACACAGGGGGCTAATGAAAAACTGTTTTTT.

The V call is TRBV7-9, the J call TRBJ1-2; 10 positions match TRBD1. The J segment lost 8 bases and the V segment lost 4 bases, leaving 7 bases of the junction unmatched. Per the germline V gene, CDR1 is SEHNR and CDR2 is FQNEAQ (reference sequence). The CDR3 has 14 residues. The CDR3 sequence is CASSYGQGVLGYTF. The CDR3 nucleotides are TGTGCCAGCAGCTATGGACAGGGGGTGTTGGGCTACACCTTC.

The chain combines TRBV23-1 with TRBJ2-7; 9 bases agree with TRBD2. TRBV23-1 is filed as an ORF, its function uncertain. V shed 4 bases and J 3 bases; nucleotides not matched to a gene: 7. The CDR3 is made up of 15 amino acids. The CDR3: CASSLRLAGIYEQYV. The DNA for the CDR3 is TGCGCCAGCAGTCTACGGCTAGCGGGGATCTACGAGCAGTACGTC.

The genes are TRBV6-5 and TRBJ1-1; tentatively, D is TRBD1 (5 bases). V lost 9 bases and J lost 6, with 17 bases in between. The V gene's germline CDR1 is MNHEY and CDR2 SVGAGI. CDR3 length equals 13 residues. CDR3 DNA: TGTGCCAGAGGAGAGGGGACGGGGGCTGAAGCTTTCTTT. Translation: CARGEGTGAEAFF.

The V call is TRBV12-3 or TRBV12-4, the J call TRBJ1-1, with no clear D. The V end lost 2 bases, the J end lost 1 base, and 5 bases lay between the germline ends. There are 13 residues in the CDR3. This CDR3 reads CASSLLENTEAFF. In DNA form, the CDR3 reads TGTGCCAGCAGTTTACTAGAGAACACTGAAGCTTTCTTT.

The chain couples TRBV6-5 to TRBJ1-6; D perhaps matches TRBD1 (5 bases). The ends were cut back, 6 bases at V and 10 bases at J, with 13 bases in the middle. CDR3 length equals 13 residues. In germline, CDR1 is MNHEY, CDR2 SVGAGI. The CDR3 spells CASRGGKNSPLHF. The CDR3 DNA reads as TGTGCCAGCAGGGGGGGGAAAAACTCACCCCTCCACTTT.